One and the same sample provided the 4 T cell receptor beta chains below, sequenced in a study of cytomegalovirus exposure and HLA in healthy donors. Profiled with immunoSEQ multiplex PCR; TCRdb holds only in-frame clones, not every one. Here the sample spans about 200,000 clones, less than 85% being singletons. The sample consisted of PBMCs. The receptors derive from a young woman in good health and CMV-seronegative.

The chain uses TRBV29-1 and TRBJ1-5; 11 bases fit TRBD1. Trimming cost V 8 bases and J 11 bases; bases outside gene matches: 11. Germline V gene lookup returns CDR1 SQVTM and CDR2 ANQGSEA. The CDR3 has 13 amino acids. The chain's CDR3 is CSMMGQGDGAQHF. Written as DNA, the CDR3 is TGCAGCATGATGGGACAGGGGGACGGAGCCCAGCATTTT. Drawing the rest from reference TRBV29-1 and TRBJ1-5, the complete variable domain is SAVISQKPSRDICQRGTSLTIQCQVDSQVTMMFWYRQQPGQSLTLIATANQGSEATYESGFVIDKFPISRPNLTFSTLTVSNMSPEDSSIYLCSMMGQGDGAQHFGDGTRLSIL.

The chain couples TRBV7-8 to TRBJ1-2, with D possibly being TRBD1 (6 bases). V lost 1 base and J 8 bases, leaving 17 bases between the germline ends. Germline V CDR1 and CDR2: SGHVS, FQNEAQ. The length of the CDR3 is 15 residues. The CDR3 DNA is TGTGCCAGCAGCTTAGAGGGGGGGGGCACCCCCGGCTACACCTTC. Amino acid sequence: CASSLEGGGTPGYTF.

The chain recombines TRBV5-6 with TRBJ1-2; the D is unclear. CDR3 size: 14 residues. V lost 0 bases and J 7 bases, leaving 13 bases between the germline ends. Germline-derived CDR1 and CDR2 are SGHDT and YYEEEE. As DNA, the CDR3 is TGTGCCAGCAGCTTGGACGGCAGAATCCTTGGCTACACCTTC. As protein: CASSLDGRILGYTF.

V gene TRBV27 combines with J gene TRBJ2-3; 11 bases are a match to TRBD2. The V segment lost 3 bases and the J segment 2 bases; nucleotides outside the gene matches: 10. The CDR3 covers 18 residues. CDR1 and CDR2 (germline): MNHEY, SMNVEV (reference sequence). CDR3 sequence reads: CASSFLAPGLAVTDTQYF. CDR3 coding DNA: TGTGCCAGCAGTTTTCTAGCGCCGGGACTAGCGGTCACAGATACGCAGTATTTT.